A single sample is the source of the 22 T cell receptor beta chains below, sequenced in a study of shared clonotypes between healthy human individuals (TCRdb year 2020). The method was the immunoSEQ multiplex PCR assay. Drawn from immuneACCESS, this table holds only the in-frame rearrangements with V and J called that TCRdb kept. Clones are partly lost; checked studies trace under half to an unresolved V gene and leave the rest unexplained. In all, the sample holds approximately 980,000 clones, and 76% of those were seen once. Nearly 1.5% of the sample belongs to the ten largest clones. The sequenced sample consisted of memory CD4+ T cells sorted from blood. Sample cell subset or site, as interpreted from the label and publication: CD45RA-negative fraction. The receptors stem from a man in his late teens or twenties in good health.

This clone was found many times. The CDR3 sequence is CATGTDSNQPQHF. DNA for the CDR3: TGTGCCACCGGGACGGATAGCAATCAGCCCCAGCATTTT. This chain joins TRBV6-6 and TRBJ1-5; tentative D call: TRBD1 (5 bases). From germline, CDR1 is MNHNY and CDR2 SVGAGI (reference sequence). This CDR3 has 13 amino acids. V lost 10 bases to trimming and J lost 0 bases, with 10 bases between them.

This clone has more than one count but fewer than ten. The V and J genes are TRBV5-6 and TRBJ2-5; a possible D gene is TRBD1 (6 bases). Per the germline V gene, CDR1 is SGHDT and CDR2 is YYEEEE. The CDR3 is 14 residues long. V lost 2 bases and J 3 bases, leaving 11 bases between the germline ends. The CDR3 reads CASSFTGTKETQYF. The CDR3 region has the DNA TGTGCCAGCAGCTTCACAGGGACGAAAGAGACCCAGTACTTC.

This chain connects TRBV5-8 to TRBJ2-7; TRBD1 matches 7 bases. CDR1 and CDR2 (germline): SGHTS, YDEGEE. This CDR3 comprises 14 residues. J was trimmed by 5 bases and V by 4 bases; bases with no gene match: 9. CDR3 DNA sequence: TGTGCCAGCAGCATCGGACAGGTATCGGACGAGCAGTACTTC. Residues: CASSIGQVSDEQYF.

The chain couples TRBV30 to TRBJ2-3, with a possible D match to TRBD2 (7 bases). There are 13 residues in the CDR3. The germline CDR1 and CDR2 sequences are GTSNPN and SVGIG (reference sequence). V lost 2 bases to trimming and J lost 3 bases, with 9 bases between them. The DNA for the CDR3 is TGTGCCTGGAGTAGGGGGGGGACAGATACGCAGTATTTT. Its protein product is CAWSRGGTDTQYF.

The chain joins TRBV19 to TRBJ1-5, with D perhaps TRBD1 (5 bases). V lost 6 bases and J lost 9, with 21 bases in between. The CDR3 length is 15 residues. Germline V CDR1 and CDR2: LNHDA, SQIVND (reference sequence). DNA of the CDR3: TGTGCCAGTAGGTCACTCGCCCCAGGGACCTGGCCCCAGCATTTT. It is translated as CASRSLAPGTWPQHF.

The chain recombines TRBV6-1 with TRBJ1-5, with D hard to call. Trimming pared 2 bases from V and 1 base from J, leaving 15 bases between. The CDR3 is 17 residues long. The germline V gene encodes CDR1 MNHNS and CDR2 SASEGT. For the CDR3, the DNA is TGTGCCAGCAGTGAAAGGGTAGGAATTATAAGCAATCAGCCCCAGCATTTT. Its translation is CASSERVGIISNQPQHF.

The J gene is TRBJ2-7, the V gene TRBV5-1; D unclear. V was pared by 0 bases and J by 6 bases, with 10 bases between. Germline lookup yields CDR1 SGHRS and CDR2 YFSETQ. The length of the CDR3 is 13 residues. CDR3 DNA: TGCGCCAGCAGCTTGGACAACCCCACCGAGCAGTACTTC. As protein: CASSLDNPTEQYF.

A remark on this clone: A clone one base away is much larger, so this may be a read error. This rearrangement joins TRBV7-3 to TRBJ2-1; 7 nucleotides agree with TRBD2. Germline CDR1 is SGHTA and CDR2 is FQGTGA. V lost 5 bases to trimming and J lost 5 bases; unmatched junction nucleotides: 0. This CDR3 region has 12 residues. CDR3 in DNA: TGTGCCAGCAGCCGGGGGGACAATGAGCAGTTCTTC. This translates into CASSRGDNEQFF.

The genes are TRBV6-6 and TRBJ1-2; weak D call: TRBD1 (6 bases). Germline lookup yields CDR1 MNHNY and CDR2 SVGAGI (reference sequence). The CDR3 has 15 residues. Deletions cut 0 bases from V and 5 bases from J, with 13 bases between. The CDR3 loop is CASSYSGGGGYGYTF. In DNA form, the CDR3 reads TGTGCCAGCAGTTACTCAGGGGGAGGAGGATATGGCTACACCTTC.

Comment on this clone: A junction boundary mismatches the germline segment, possibly from a read error. This chain links TRBV7-7 with TRBJ2-3; 13 nucleotides agree with TRBD2. Germline CDR1 and CDR2: SSHAT and FNYEAQ (reference sequence). This CDR3 is 16 amino acids long. For the CDR3, the DNA is TGTGCTAGCAGCTTAGGGGGACTAGCGGGACGGGATACGCAGTATTTT. Protein: CASSLGGLAGRDTQYF.

The rearrangement uses TRBV19 and TRBJ1-5, with a possible D match to TRBD1 (6 bases). The CDR3 totals 18 residues. V was clipped by 0 bases and J by 2 bases, with 17 bases between them. The V gene's germline CDR1 is LNHDA and CDR2 SQIVND (reference sequence). The CDR3 bases are TGTGCCAGTAGTATAGATCTGATGGGGGCGCGTGGCAATCAGCCCCAGCATTTT. Encoded protein: CASSIDLMGARGNQPQHF.

In its sample, this clone was seen many times. The chain combines TRBV6-6 with TRBJ1-1; unclear D gene. Between the trimmed V and J ends, which lost 4 bases and 5 bases, there was a span of 11 bases. CDR1 and CDR2 (germline): MNHNY, SVGAGI (reference sequence). This CDR3 has 13 amino acids. The CDR3 DNA sequence: TGTGCCAGCAGTTTAGGTTTTGGGACTGAAGCTTTCTTT. Residues: CASSLGFGTEAFF.

On this clone itself: Other DNA sequences from this sample encode an identical CDR3 as well. The chain joins TRBV7-9 to TRBJ1-4; the D is unclear. The germline CDR1 and CDR2 sequences are SEHNR and FQNEAQ (reference sequence). The length of the CDR3 is 14 residues. Trimming stripped 1 base from V and 5 bases from J, with 8 bases between. The DNA for the CDR3 is TGTGCCAGCAGCTTAGGACGGGGAAATGAAAAACTGTTTTTT. Its protein product is CASSLGRGNEKLFF. Drawing the rest from reference TRBV7-9 and TRBJ1-4, the complete variable domain is DTGVSQNPRHKITKRGQNVTFRCDPISEHNRLYWYRQTLGQGPEFLTYFQNEAQLEKSRLLSDRFSAERPKGSFSTLEIQRTEQGDSAMYLCASSLGRGNEKLFFGSGTQLSVL.

The gene calls are TRBV5-1 and TRBJ2-7; 14 nucleotides align to TRBD2. Per the germline V gene, CDR1 is SGHRS and CDR2 is YFSETQ. The CDR3 length is 15 residues. With 4 bases clipped from V and 2 bases from J, the junction kept 2 bases outside the gene matches. DNA for the CDR3: TGCGCCAGCAGCGGGACTAGCGGGGGTCCCTACGAGCAGTACTTC. Protein sequence: CASSGTSGGPYEQYF.

The chain uses TRBV15 and TRBJ2-3, with D perhaps matching TRBD2 (5 bases). V lost 1 base and J 2 bases, leaving 10 bases between the germline ends. This CDR3 is built from 15 residues. Germline V lookup: CDR1 LNHNV, CDR2 YYDKDF (reference sequence). CDR3 amino acids: CATSRVREPTDTQYF. Written as DNA, the CDR3 is TGTGCCACCAGCAGAGTGAGGGAACCCACAGATACGCAGTATTTT.

V gene TRBV27 combines with J gene TRBJ1-6, with TRBD1 as a possible D gene (6 bases). This CDR3 comprises 14 residues. Trimming removed 4 bases from V and 6 bases from J, with 10 bases in between. Per the germline V gene, CDR1 is MNHEY and CDR2 is SMNVEV (reference sequence). CDR3 residues: CASSSVQGNSPLHF. CDR3 bases: TGTGCCAGCAGTTCGGTACAGGGTAATTCACCCCTCCACTTT.

This clone was recorded a few times. This CDR3 reads CASSQRHGTNEKLFF. The DNA of the CDR3 is TGTGCCAGCAGCCAAAGGCACGGGACTAATGAAAAACTGTTTTTT. The chain couples TRBV14 to TRBJ1-4; D not resolved. With 2 bases removed from V and 2 bases from J, the gap between germline ends came to 9 bases. The germline gives CDR1 SGHDN, CDR2 FVKESK. This CDR3 contains 15 residues. The whole variable domain, filled in from reference TRBV14 and TRBJ1-4, reads EAGVTQFPSHSVIEKGQTVTLRCDPISGHDNLYWYRRVMGKEIKFLLHFVKESKQDESGMPNNRFLAERTGGTYSTLKVQPAELEDSGVYFCASSQRHGTNEKLFFGSGTQLSVL.

The chain carries TRBV28 and TRBJ1-1; 7 bases fit TRBD1. V was clipped by 5 bases and J by 12 bases; unmatched bases: 12. CDR1 is MDHEN and CDR2 is SYDVKM in the germline V gene. The CDR3 is 13 residues long. The CDR3 region has the DNA TGTGCCAGCAGTCCCCCCCCGGGACAGACACCTTTCTTT. It specifies CASSPPPGQTPFF.

CDR3 nucleotide sequence: TGCGCCAGCAGTGGCTTGAGCGGGAGTGGGGAGACCCAGTACTTC. Amino acids: CASSGLSGSGETQYF. This sequence joins TRBV10-2 and TRBJ2-5; 8 bases line up with TRBD2. This CDR3 comprises 15 residues. The germline gives CDR1 WSHSY, CDR2 SAAADI. The junction had 9 bases not matched to a gene; V was cut back by 4 bases and J by 5 bases.

The rearrangement uses TRBV2 and TRBJ2-3; the D is unclear. Trimming shortened V by 1 base and J by 6 bases, and 8 bases separated the two germline ends. In germline, CDR1 is SNHLY, CDR2 FYNNEI. The CDR3 spans 13 residues. CDR3 loop: CASSEGPNDTQYF. CDR3 coding DNA: TGTGCCAGCAGTGAAGGTCCGAATGATACGCAGTATTTT.

The chain recombines TRBV6-5 with TRBJ2-3; 14 bases agree with TRBD2. This CDR3 has 14 residues. V shed 6 bases, J shed 11 bases, and the junction held 7 bases outside the gene matches. CDR1 is MNHEY, CDR2 SVGAGI, per germline. The CDR3: CASRPGLAGDRQYF. In DNA form, the CDR3 reads TGTGCCAGCAGACCGGGACTAGCGGGAGATCGGCAGTATTTT.

J is TRBJ1-6 and V is TRBV18; the D gene is possibly TRBD1 (6 bases). Germline V lookup: CDR1 KGHSH, CDR2 LQKENI. The CDR3 spans 15 residues. V dropped 4 bases and J dropped 14 bases, with 21 bases sitting between them. The CDR3 sequence is CASSLSDSPGRTLHF. The CDR3 region has the DNA TGTGCCAGCTCACTATCGGACAGCCCGGGAAGGACCCTCCACTTT.